Here is one T cell receptor beta chain with its context. In the same sample, other DNA sequences code for this CDR3. Germline lookup yields CDR1 LGHNA and CDR2 YSLEER. V shed 1 base, J shed 7 bases, and the junction held 3 bases outside the gene matches. This CDR3 has 15 amino acids. Seattle enrolled patients during active infection and tracked them longitudinally. These data come from a study of blood T cell repertoires in COVID-19. Study summary: Acute and convalescent COVID-19 samples came from the United States, Italy and Spain. The cDNA or gDNA used as material had been derived from T cells, B-cell-depleted T cells, or PBMCs.

Under the authors' procedure: Researchers report that nucleated cell counts were estimated from reference gene primer amplification. Method: immunoSEQ multiplex PCR; TCRdb's copy keeps in-frame clones and lacks some. That table gives V, J and clone size, and the DNA gave D and trimming. The table shows approximately 300,000 clones, with roughly 90% occurring only once. The source of this sequence is a woman aged 30 to 39 with COVID-19, enrolled during active disease. Sequenced: peripheral blood. This chain connects TRBV4-3 to TRBJ1-4, with 10 bases identical to TRBD1. In DNA, the CDR3 is TGCGCCAGCAGCCAAGGGACAGGGGGAGGTGAAAAACTGTTTTTT. It codes for CASSQGTGGGEKLFF.